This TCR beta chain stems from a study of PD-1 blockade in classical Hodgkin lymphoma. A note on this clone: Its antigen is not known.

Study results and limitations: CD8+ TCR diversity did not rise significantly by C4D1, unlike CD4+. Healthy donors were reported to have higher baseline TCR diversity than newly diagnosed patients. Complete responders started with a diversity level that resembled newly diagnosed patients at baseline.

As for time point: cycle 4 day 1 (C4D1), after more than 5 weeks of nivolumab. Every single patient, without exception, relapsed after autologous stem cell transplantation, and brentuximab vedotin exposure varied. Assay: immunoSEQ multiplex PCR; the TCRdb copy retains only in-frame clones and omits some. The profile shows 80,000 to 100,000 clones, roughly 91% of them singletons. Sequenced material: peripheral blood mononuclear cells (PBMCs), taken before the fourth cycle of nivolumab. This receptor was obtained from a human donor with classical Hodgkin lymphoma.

CDR3 nucleotide sequence: TGTGCCACCATCCAGCCCCCCCCTTTGAGCTCCTACGAGCAGTACTTC. It encodes CATIQPPPLSSYEQYF. The chain has TRBV2 and TRBJ2-7; no clear D gene. V lost 10 bases and J 0 bases, leaving 22 bases between the germline ends. CDR1 is SNHLY, CDR2 FYNNEI, per germline. The CDR3 runs 16 residues.